Following are 22 T cell receptor beta chains from one sample sequenced in a study of blood T cell repertoires in COVID-19. Measured with immunoSEQ multiplex PCR; TCRdb has only the in-frame clones, and not every one. The table shows 120,000 or so clones, with roughly 91% occurring only once. Sequenced input: peripheral blood. The receptor source for this set is a woman aged 50 to 65 with acute or convalescent COVID-19.

This sequence joins TRBV3-1 (or the pseudogene TRBV3-2) and TRBJ2-2; TRBD2 might be the D (6 bases). V was shortened by 5 bases and J by 0 bases, with 19 bases between the two germline ends. This CDR3 region has 18 residues. Germline-derived CDR1 and CDR2 are LGHDT and YNNKEL (reference sequence). Written as DNA, the CDR3 is TGTGCCAGCAGCTATACCCCCGGCCAGCGGGCGAACACCGGGGAGCTGTTTTTT. Translating gives CASSYTPGQRANTGELFF.

The chain has TRBV20-1 and TRBJ1-5; TRBD1 is a possible D gene (5 bases). Trimming cost V 3 bases and J 2 bases, with 14 bases left between them. Looked up from germline, CDR1 is DFQATT and CDR2 is SNEGSKA (reference sequence). The CDR3 consists of 15 residues. In DNA, the CDR3 is TGCAGTGCTAGTGTCCAGGGTAGAGGCAATCAGCCCCAGCATTTT. Encoded protein: CSASVQGRGNQPQHF.

With regard to this clone: Additional DNA sequences in this sample encode the identical CDR3. V usage is TRBV27 and J usage is TRBJ2-7; TRBD1 matches 9 bases. The germline gives CDR1 MNHEY, CDR2 SMNVEV (reference sequence). The V gene end was trimmed by 5 bases and the J gene end by 4 bases; junction bases not matched to a gene: 3. CDR3 length equals 13 residues. The CDR3 nucleotides read TGTGCCAGCAGTCGGGACAGGGATTACGAGCAGTACTTC. Translating gives CASSRDRDYEQYF.

The J gene is TRBJ1-5, the V gene TRBV21-1. TRBV21-1 is a documented pseudogene. This CDR3 region has 16 residues. CDR3 sequence reads: CASSKEAGRVHQPQHF. CDR3 in DNA: TGTGCCAGCAGCAAAGAAGCGGGCAGGGTCCATCAGCCCCAGCATTTT.

J is TRBJ1-4 and V is TRBV19; 7 bases line up with TRBD1. The CDR3 totals 13 residues. CDR1 and CDR2 (germline): LNHDA, SQIVND (reference sequence). The ends lost 6 bases at V and 7 bases at J; junction bases unmatched: 5. CDR3 loop: CASSLTGSEKLFF. The CDR3 DNA is TGTGCCAGTAGCTTGACAGGGTCTGAAAAACTGTTTTTT. The full variable domain, completed using reference TRBV19 and TRBJ1-4, is DGGITQSPKYLFRKEGQNVTLSCEQNLNHDAMYWYRQDPGQGLRLIYYSQIVNDFQKGDIAEGYSVSREKKESFPLTVTSAQKNPTAFYLCASSLTGSEKLFFGSGTQLSVL.

The CDR3 bases are TGTGCCATCAGTCGACAGGGATCTGAGCAGTTCTTC. Protein product: CAISRQGSEQFF. The chain combines TRBV10-3 with TRBJ2-1; 7 bases match TRBD1. The CDR3 has 12 residues. Per the germline V gene, CDR1 is ENHRY and CDR2 is SYGVKD. J lost 9 bases, V lost 5 bases, and 4 bases had no gene match.

The chain employs TRBV19 and TRBJ2-7; D gene unclear. The V end lost 2 bases, the J end lost 4 bases, and 15 bases lay between the germline ends. CDR1 is LNHDA, CDR2 SQIVND, per germline (reference sequence). The length of the CDR3 is 15 residues. The CDR3 region has the DNA TGTGCCAGTAGTATATCGGTAGAGGAGAGGTACGAGCAGTACTTC. Translated, it gives CASSISVEERYEQYF.

The chain combines TRBV27 with TRBJ1-1; D uncertain. Germline CDR1 is MNHEY and CDR2 is SMNVEV (reference sequence). V lost 3 bases, J lost 0 bases, and 8 bases lay in between. The CDR3 sequence is 14 residues long. CDR3 DNA: TGTGCCAGCAGTTTGCGCAGGATGAACACTGAAGCTTTCTTT. Its protein is CASSLRRMNTEAFF.

The V call is TRBV7-8, the J call TRBJ1-5, with 10 bases identical to TRBD1. Trimming removed 5 bases from V and 6 bases from J; junction bases left unmatched: 10. Germline V gives CDR1 SGHVS, CDR2 FQNEAQ. The CDR3 is made up of 16 amino acids. CDR3 protein: CASSPARDRGGQPQHF. The CDR3 nucleotides are TGTGCCAGCAGCCCGGCCCGGGACAGGGGTGGTCAGCCCCAGCATTTT.

This clone was picked up one time. This CDR3 is CASSQDLGGRSPLHF. The CDR3 DNA sequence: TGCGCCAGCAGCCAAGATCTGGGGGGAAGGTCACCCCTCCACTTT. The chain employs TRBV4-1 and TRBJ1-6; TRBD1 is a possible D gene (5 bases). The germline V and J ends were trimmed by 0 bases and 10 bases, with 13 bases remaining between them. The CDR3 consists of 15 residues. Per the germline V gene, CDR1 is MGHRA and CDR2 is YSYEKL.

DNA for the CDR3: TGTGCCAGCAGCCCCGGCAGCGGGAGTTACGAGCAGTACTTC. Its translation: CASSPGSGSYEQYF. The chain has TRBV11-3 and TRBJ2-7; TRBD2 agrees at 8 bases. This CDR3 comprises 14 residues. The germline gives CDR1 SGHNT, CDR2 YENEEA. V was pared by 5 bases and J by 4 bases, with 7 bases of the junction left unmatched.

A few counts support this clone. The CDR3 nucleotides read TGCAGCGTTGAATCCACAGTCGGGGAGCTGTTTTTT. This codes for CSVESTVGELFF. The V gene is TRBV29-1, the J gene TRBJ2-2; D call uncertain. The CDR3 is 12 amino acids. V was cut by 2 bases and J by 7 bases, with 8 bases left in between. CDR1 is SQVTM, CDR2 ANQGSEA, per germline.

This clone has only a few counts. The chain recombines TRBV5-1 with TRBJ2-7; 8 nucleotides align to TRBD2. J gave up 5 bases and V 4 bases, and 11 bases lay outside the gene matches. CDR3 length: 15 residues. Germline V lookup: CDR1 SGHRS, CDR2 YFSETQ. The CDR3 DNA reads TGCGCCAGCAGCGGGGGGGAAGCGGGAGTCCACGAGCAGTACTTC. Translating it yields CASSGGEAGVHEQYF.

CDR3 sequence reads: CASSANHQPQHF. The DNA of the CDR3 is TGTGCCAGCAGCGCGAACCATCAGCCCCAGCATTTT. This rearrangement joins TRBV6-5 to TRBJ1-5; no reliable D call. From germline, CDR1 is MNHEY and CDR2 SVGAGI. The CDR3 is 12 amino acids. Trimming shortened V by 6 bases and J by 5 bases, and 8 bases separated the two germline ends.

In its sample, this clone was seen a few times. One junction end disagrees with the germline gene, perhaps due to a read error. The chain couples TRBV9 to TRBJ2-7; D not resolved. This CDR3 spans 10 amino acids. Germline CDR1 is SGDLS and CDR2 is YYNGEE. CDR3 sequence (DNA): TGTGCCAGCAGCTCCATATACAGAGTCTTC. Amino acids: CASSSIYRVF.

V and J are TRBV20-1 and TRBJ2-7, with 7 bases fitting TRBD2. Germline V gene data show CDR1 as DFQATT and CDR2 as SNEGSKA (reference sequence). Trimming removed 3 bases from V and 2 bases from J; junction bases left unmatched: 4. This CDR3 is built from 13 residues. This CDR3 reads CSASRLAAYEQYF. CDR3 coding DNA: TGCAGTGCTAGTAGACTAGCAGCCTACGAGCAGTACTTC.

The gene calls are TRBV7-6 and TRBJ2-3, with TRBD2 identical over 10 bases. CDR3 length: 15 amino acids. J gave up 6 bases and V 4 bases, and 7 bases lay outside the gene matches. The germline V gene has CDR1 SGHVS and CDR2 FNYEAQ. The CDR3 DNA reads as TGTGCCAGCAGCTCCGCGGGACTAGCGACTGATACGCAGTATTTT. Translating gives CASSSAGLATDTQYF. Using reference TRBV7-6 and TRBJ2-3 for the parts outside the CDR3, the full variable domain is GAGVSQSPRYKVTKRGQDVALRCDPISGHVSLYWYRQALGQGPEFLTYFNYEAQQDKSGLPNDRFSAERPEGSISTLTIQRTEQRDSAMYRCASSSAGLATDTQYFGPGTRLTVL.

The chain has TRBV6-2 or TRBV6-3 and TRBJ2-3, with 9 bases that match TRBD1. Germline values: CDR1 MNHEY, CDR2 SVGEGT. This CDR3 has 15 residues. Trimming removed 5 bases from V and 7 bases from J; junction bases left unmatched: 10. The DNA for the CDR3 is TGTGCCAGCAGTCTCCCGGGACAGGGTTTGCATACGCAGTATTTT. Translated, it gives CASSLPGQGLHTQYF.

The chain combines TRBV3-1 (or the pseudogene TRBV3-2) with TRBJ2-1; TRBD2 is a possible D gene (6 bases). CDR1 LGHDT and CDR2 YNNKEL come from the germline V gene (reference sequence). This CDR3 is 14 amino acids long. V dropped 5 bases and J dropped 4 bases, with 12 bases sitting between them. In nucleotides, the CDR3 is TGTGCCAGCAGCTACCGGGAGTCGTACAATGAGCAGTTCTTC. Translated: CASSYRESYNEQFF.

V and J are TRBV5-6 and TRBJ2-2; 7 nucleotides line up with TRBD1. Germline CDR1 reads SGHDT; CDR2 reads YYEEEE. There are 15 residues in the CDR3. The ends lost 3 bases at V and 6 bases at J; junction bases unmatched: 8. The CDR3 is CASSWGQTAAGELFF. In DNA form, the CDR3 reads TGTGCCAGCAGCTGGGGACAGACGGCCGCCGGGGAGCTGTTTTTT.

The V and J genes are TRBV18 and TRBJ2-1; TRBD2 matches 12 bases. Germline CDR1 reads KGHSH; CDR2 reads LQKENI. Trimming at V came to 4 bases and at J to 5 bases, leaving 6 bases not matched to a gene. The CDR3 loop spans 16 amino acids. CDR3 in DNA: TGTGCCAGCTCACGACGGACTAGCGGGACTAACAATGAGCAGTTCTTC. It translates to CASSRRTSGTNNEQFF.

The chain links TRBV10-1 to TRBJ2-1, with a tentative D call TRBD1 (6 bases). Trimming removed 4 bases from V and 8 bases from J, with 12 bases in between. Per the germline V gene, CDR1 is WNHNN and CDR2 is SYGVQD (reference sequence). The CDR3 has 13 residues. The CDR3 loop reads CASSAYRVHEQFF. The CDR3 bases are TGCGCCAGCAGTGCATACAGGGTCCATGAGCAGTTCTTC.